This T cell receptor (beta chain) was profiled in a study of low-dose radiotherapy and immunotherapy resistance in tumors. TRAV- and TRBV-specific primers were used for first-strand cDNA, which covered alpha and beta chains. Amplification of TCRs used a constant-region primer and V-primer adapter for roughly 20 PCR cycles. TCRdb ran MiXCR on the reads and lists one entry per CDR3 protein. The sample shows nearly 60,000 distinct CDR3 sequences, approximately 22% of them seen only once. The CDR3 has 12 residues. Looked up from germline, CDR1 is MNHEY and CDR2 is SVGEGT. Trimming shortened V by 6 bases and J by 2 bases, and 6 bases separated the two germline ends. This clonotype occurred many times. As for time point: after trial treatment. Sample treatment: LDRT plus nivolumab, ipilimumab, low-dose cyclophosphamide and aspirin (RACIN trial).

This receptor was identified in a male donor with prostate cancer. Source: PBMCs, taken after low-dose radiotherapy plus immunotherapy. The chain couples TRBV6-2 or TRBV6-3 to TRBJ2-3, with unresolved D. Here the CDR3 DNA reads TGTGCCAGCAGCCCGTACACAGATACGCAGTATTTT. Encoded protein: CASSPYTDTQYF.